The rows below give T cell receptor beta chains drawn from one sample of a study of blood T cell repertoires in COVID-19. Some clones are missing from TCRdb's copy, which holds only in-frame ones; the method was immunoSEQ multiplex PCR. The sample carries under 350,000 clones, 86% recorded once. Source material: PBMCs or T cells enriched from blood (not recorded which). The receptor set was obtained from a man aged 25 to 40 who had recovered from COVID-19. CDR3s include the opening cysteine and the closing phenylalanine or tryptophan. The D gene is left open where the match is weak. The listing skips clone size in some rows; elsewhere it reads once, few, many or a size class.

d_call j_call clone_size v_call cdr3_nt cdr3_aa
NA TRBJ1-1 NA TRBV11-3 TGTGCCAGCAGCTTGTACGGTACGGTACAAGGGGGGAACACTGAAGCTTTCTTT CASSLYGTVQGGNTEAFF
TRBD2 TRBJ2-5 NA TRBV11-2 TGTGCCAGCAGCTTAGCCCAAGGACTAGCGGGGATCCAAGAGACCCAGTACTTC CASSLAQGLAGIQETQYF
TRBD2 TRBJ2-1 NA TRBV6-5 TGTGCCAGCAGTCAGCGGGAGGGTGTGGGCAATGAGCAGTTCTTC CASSQREGVGNEQFF
NA TRBJ1-6 NA TRBV12-3/TRBV12-4 TGTGCCAGCAGTACAGGGAATTCACCCCTCCACTTT CASSTGNSPLHF
NA TRBJ2-7 NA TRBV7-9 TGTGCCAGCAGCTTAGTCCGGACAACCTTGAACGAGCAGTACTTC CASSLVRTTLNEQYF
TRBD1 TRBJ2-7 NA TRBV30 TGTGCCTGGAGAACAGGGGGCTCCTCGGGCGAGCAGTACTTC CAWRTGGSSGEQYF
TRBD1 TRBJ2-7 NA TRBV27 TGTGCCAGCAACGTACCGGGACAGGGGGGTGTCGAGCAGTACTTC CASNVPGQGGVEQYF
NA TRBJ1-1 NA TRBV27 TGTGCCAGCAGTTTAAGTTTGGCAGGGGTCGGGACTGAAGCTTTCTTT CASSLSLAGVGTEAFF
TRBD1 TRBJ1-5 NA TRBV9 TGTGCCAGCAGCGGACCCGGGACAGGGAATCAGCCCCAGCATTTT CASSGPGTGNQPQHF
NA TRBJ1-5 once TRBV10-2 TGCGCCAGCAGACAGGGCATCAACCAGCCCCAGCATTTT CASRQGINQPQHF
NA TRBJ2-1 NA TRBV6-4 TGTGCCAGCAGTATCGGGGAATACAATGAGCAGTTCTTC CASSIGEYNEQFF
TRBD1 TRBJ2-7 NA TRBV7-9 TGTGCCAGCAGCTTAGTTCAGGACAGGGAGGAGCACGAGCAGTACTTC CASSLVQDREEHEQYF
TRBD1 TRBJ1-1 NA TRBV5-8 TGTGCCAGCCCTAACCCGGCGGGACAGGGAGTCACTGAAGCTTTCTTT CASPNPAGQGVTEAFF
NA TRBJ2-7 NA TRBV5-4 TGTGCCAGCAGCTTGGGGGGGCCTTACGAGCAGTACTTC CASSLGGPYEQYF
TRBD2 TRBJ2-7 NA TRBV30 TGTGCCTGGAGTCGGGAGGGGGTCTCCGAGCAGTACTTC CAWSREGVSEQYF
NA TRBJ1-1 NA TRBV9 TGTGCCAGCAGCGTAGCTGTGGGGGCCATGAACACTGAAGCTTTCTTT CASSVAVGAMNTEAFF
NA TRBJ2-2 NA TRBV24-1 TGTGCCACCAGTTTAGGGACACCGAACACCGGGGAGCTGTTTTTT CATSLGTPNTGELFF
TRBD2 TRBJ2-2 NA TRBV28 TGTGCCAGCAGTCTTAGCGGGGGCGTCACCGGGGAGCTGTTTTTT CASSLSGGVTGELFF
NA TRBJ2-1 NA TRBV28 TGTGCCAGCAGTCCGCCGGGGTCGGGCTCCTACAATGAGCAGTTCTTC CASSPPGSGSYNEQFF
NA TRBJ1-1 NA TRBV5-1 TGCGCCAGCAGACAGGGAGGGCCGGGCACTGAAGCTTTCTTT CASRQGGPGTEAFF
TRBD1 TRBJ1-1 NA TRBV27 TGTGCCAGCAGATTTTCAGGGGGCACTGAAGCTTTCTTT CASRFSGGTEAFF
TRBD1 TRBJ1-2 NA TRBV10-3 TGTGCCACCGGGACAGCCGACAACTATGGCTACACCTTC CATGTADNYGYTF
TRBD2 TRBJ2-1 few TRBV19 TGTGCCAGTAGCACTTACCGGACTAGTGGTGAGCAGTTCTTC CASSTYRTSGEQFF
NA TRBJ2-1 NA TRBV3-1/TRBV3-2 TGTGCCAGCAGCCAAAGGTCAGGGGGGAATGAGCAGTTCTTC CASSQRSGGNEQFF
NA TRBJ1-3 NA TRBV5-6 TGTGCCAGCAGCCCCCGGGTCCGGGTGGTCTCTGGAAACACCATATATTTT CASSPRVRVVSGNTIYF
NA TRBJ2-1 NA TRBV19 TGTGCCAGTAGCCCGGGAAATGAGCAGTTCTTC CASSPGNEQFF
NA TRBJ1-4 once TRBV2 TGTGCCAGCAGTGATGGTTCCGGCAGAGTGGGAGGACTGTTTTTT CASSDGSGRVGGLFF
TRBD2 TRBJ2-1 NA TRBV27 TGTGCCAGCAGTCCCTTAGCGGGAACCCCTCGGGAGCAGTTCTTC CASSPLAGTPREQFF
TRBD1 TRBJ1-1 NA TRBV6-5 TGTGCCAGCACGTCATTCGGCAGGGGGGTCGCTGAAGCTTTCTTT CASTSFGRGVAEAFF
TRBD1 TRBJ1-6 once TRBV27 TGTGCCAGCTGGGACAGCTCCTATAATTCACCCCTCCACTTT CASWDSSYNSPLHF
NA TRBJ2-7 NA TRBV7-6 TGTGCCAGCAGCCCGTTTCCCCCTTTAGTGAAGGGGTTCCACTACGAGCAGTACTTC CASSPFPPLVKGFHYEQYF
NA TRBJ2-1 NA TRBV6-2/TRBV6-3 TGTGCCAGCAGTTACGACGCCCAGCGTCCGTACAATGAGCAGTTCTTC CASSYDAQRPYNEQFF
NA TRBJ1-6 NA TRBV18 TGTGCCAGCTCACCCGACACCGCAAATTCACCCCTCCACTTT CASSPDTANSPLHF
TRBD1 TRBJ2-5 NA TRBV28 TGTGCCAGCAGTCCCCCACCCGCCCCAGGGGGAAAGACCCAGTACTTC CASSPPPAPGGKTQYF
TRBD2 TRBJ2-7 NA TRBV11-2 TGTGCCAGCAGCCCCCCCCAGCGGGGACCCTACGAGCAGTACTTC CASSPPQRGPYEQYF
TRBD2 TRBJ2-7 NA TRBV5-1 TGCGCCAGCAGCTTCAACAAACTAGCGGGAGGATACGAGCAGTACTTC CASSFNKLAGGYEQYF
TRBD1 TRBJ1-2 NA TRBV27 TGTGCCAGCAGTCCAAAAGACAGGGGTGGGGGCTACACCTTC CASSPKDRGGGYTF
TRBD1 TRBJ2-2 once TRBV28 TGTGCCACCCCAACTAAAAAAGGGGACAGGCCTGATTCGGACACCGGGGAGCTGTTTTTT CATPTKKGDRPDSDTGELFF
NA TRBJ2-7 few TRBV3-1/TRBV3-2 TGTGCCAGCAGCAGACAGTACTACGAGCAGTACTTC CASSRQYYEQYF
NA TRBJ1-6 NA TRBV5-1 TGCGCCAGCAGCTTTGGGCAGGTCTCCTATAATTCACCCCTCCACTTT CASSFGQVSYNSPLHF
NA TRBJ1-1 NA TRBV3-1/TRBV3-2 TGTGCCAGCAGACTACAGGCCCTGAACACTGAAGCTTTCTTT CASRLQALNTEAFF
TRBD2 TRBJ2-7 NA TRBV13 TGTGCCAGCAGCTTAGGCCCCCGTACTAGCGGGAGCGGTTACGAGCAGTACTTC CASSLGPRTSGSGYEQYF
NA TRBJ2-3 NA TRBV2 TGTGCCAGCAGCCTAGCGATTAGCACAGATACGCAGTATTTT CASSLAISTDTQYF
NA TRBJ1-1 NA TRBV6-5 TGTGCCAGCAGTTACGGGCCCGCGAACACTGAAGCTTTCTTT CASSYGPANTEAFF
NA TRBJ1-1 NA TRBV19 TGTGCCAGTAGTTACACAGGGTTGGACACTGAAGCTTTCTTT CASSYTGLDTEAFF
NA TRBJ1-6 NA TRBV2 TGTGCCAGCAGGCCAGGGGCTATGAATTCACCCCTCCACTTT CASRPGAMNSPLHF
NA TRBJ1-5 NA TRBV5-8 TGTGCCAGCAGCTATCCCCTTCAGCCCCAGCATTTT CASSYPLQPQHF
TRBD2 TRBJ2-3 NA TRBV27 TGTGCCAGCAGTCCTCCCCGAGCGGGGGCCGGCACAGATACGCAGTATTTT CASSPPRAGAGTDTQYF
TRBD1 TRBJ1-5 NA TRBV6-5 TGTGCCAGCAGTCGAGGACAGGGGAATTATCAGCCCCAGCATTTT CASSRGQGNYQPQHF
NA TRBJ2-3 NA TRBV24-1 TGTGCCACCAGTGATTTAGGCAGGGGAGCAGATACGCAGTATTTT CATSDLGRGADTQYF
NA TRBJ1-4 NA TRBV28 TGTGCCAGCAGTTTCACAGGGTTTTATGAAAAACTGTTTTTT CASSFTGFYEKLFF
NA TRBJ1-2 NA TRBV4-1 TGCGCCAGCAGCCAAGCGAATGTACTTAACTATGGCTACACCTTC CASSQANVLNYGYTF
TRBD2 TRBJ2-1 NA TRBV19 TGTGCCAGTACCGTAGCGGGAGGCCCCTACAATGAGCAGTTCTTC CASTVAGGPYNEQFF